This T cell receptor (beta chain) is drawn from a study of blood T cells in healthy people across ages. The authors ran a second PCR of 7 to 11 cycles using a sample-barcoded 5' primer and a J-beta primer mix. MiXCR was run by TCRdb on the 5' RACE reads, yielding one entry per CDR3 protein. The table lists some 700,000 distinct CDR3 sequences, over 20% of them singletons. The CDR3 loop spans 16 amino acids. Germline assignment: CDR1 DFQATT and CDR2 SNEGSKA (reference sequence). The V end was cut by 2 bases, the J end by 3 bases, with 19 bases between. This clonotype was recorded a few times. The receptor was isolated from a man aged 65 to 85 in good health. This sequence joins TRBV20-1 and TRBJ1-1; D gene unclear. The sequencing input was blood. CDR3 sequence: CSARNRGSRDYTEAFF. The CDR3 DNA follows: TGCAGTGCTAGAAATAGAGGCAGTCGTGATTACACTGAAGCTTTCTTT.